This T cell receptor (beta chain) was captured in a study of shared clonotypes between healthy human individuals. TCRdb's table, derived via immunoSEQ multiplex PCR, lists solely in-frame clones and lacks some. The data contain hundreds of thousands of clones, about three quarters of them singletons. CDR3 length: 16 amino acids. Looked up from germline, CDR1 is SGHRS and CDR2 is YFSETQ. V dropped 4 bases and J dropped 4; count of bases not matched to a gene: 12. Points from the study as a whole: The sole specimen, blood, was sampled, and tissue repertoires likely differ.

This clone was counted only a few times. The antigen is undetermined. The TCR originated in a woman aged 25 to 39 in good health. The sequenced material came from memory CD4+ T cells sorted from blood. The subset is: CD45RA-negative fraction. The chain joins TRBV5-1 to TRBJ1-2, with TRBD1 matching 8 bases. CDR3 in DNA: TGCGCCAGCAGCGAGGAACTACAGGGGGTCGGCTATGGCTACACCTTC. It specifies CASSEELQGVGYGYTF.